Below, 3 T cell receptor beta chains from the same sample are listed, as sequenced in a study of T cells in localized non-small cell lung cancer. Only in-frame clones appear in the TCRdb table, and some are missing; sequencing was by immunoSEQ multiplex PCR. The table lists some 30,000 clones, about 91% of them singletons. This specimen consisted of PBMCs, obtained before any cancer treatment. Receptors originate from a man between 40 and 70 years old with stage II lung adenocarcinoma.

This rearrangement joins TRBV6-6 to TRBJ2-7; 9 nucleotides line up with TRBD1. V lost 6 bases to trimming and J lost 4 bases; unmatched junction nucleotides: 7. This CDR3 contains 14 residues. CDR1 and CDR2 from the germline V gene are MNHNY and SVGAGI (reference sequence). CDR3 region: CASRGQGMVYEQYF. The CDR3, as DNA: TGTGCCAGCAGGGGACAGGGAATGGTTTACGAGCAGTACTTC.

This chain connects TRBV27 to TRBJ1-1, with D unresolved. Germline loops: CDR1 MNHEY, CDR2 SMNVEV (reference sequence). Trimming took off 6 bases at V and 1 base at J, with 12 bases between the two ends. The CDR3 extends over 14 amino acids. The CDR3 loop is CASRPRAANTEAFF. The CDR3 nucleotides read TGTGCCAGCAGGCCCCGGGCGGCGAACACTGAAGCTTTCTTT.

This chain joins TRBV27 and TRBJ1-1, with D perhaps TRBD1 (5 bases). Trimming stripped 2 bases from V and 1 base from J, with 11 bases between. The germline V gene has CDR1 MNHEY and CDR2 SMNVEV (reference sequence). The CDR3 totals 15 residues. CDR3 region: CASSLGGTGNTEAFF. In DNA, the CDR3 is TGTGCCAGCAGTTTAGGGGGGACGGGGAACACTGAAGCTTTCTTT.